Here is one T cell receptor (beta chain) with its context. Antigen unknown. J lost 5 bases, V lost 6 bases, and 1 base had no gene match. The CDR3 spans 12 residues. Looked up from germline, CDR1 is SGHRS and CDR2 is YFSETQ. The sample is drawn from a study of shared clonotypes between healthy human individuals. About the research overall: Sampling drew on donors who were a couple of women and a few men aged 18 to 49. Broader study findings: Generally, naive subsets came out with larger estimated richness than memory subsets.

Assay runs were performed at deep level. Sequencing used immunoSEQ multiplex PCR; TCRdb keeps in-frame clones, though not all of them. The table records 800,000 or so clones, about 97% of them present only once. Naive CD8 cells comprised CD45RO-negative, CCR7-positively selected cells, excluding terminally differentiated effector memory CD45RA+ cells. The donors, all of them Caucasian adults, lived in Nashville, Tennessee. This TCR derives from a man aged 30 to 39 in good health. Sequenced sample: naive CD8+ T cells sorted from blood. The rearrangement joins TRBV5-1 to TRBJ2-2, with 7 bases lining up with TRBD1. This CDR3 reads CASTGGTGELFF. The DNA of the CDR3 is TGCGCCAGCACAGGGGGAACCGGGGAGCTGTTTTTT. The full variable domain, completed using reference TRBV5-1 and TRBJ2-2, is KAGVTQTPRYLIKTRGQQVTLSCSPISGHRSVSWYQQTPGQGLQFLFEYFSETQRNKGNFPGRFSGRQFSNSRSEMNVSTLELGDSALYLCASTGGTGELFFGEGSRLTVL.